The entry below gives a single T cell receptor (beta chain) sequence along with its context. Its antigen is still unknown. The data were produced by immunoSEQ multiplex PCR, yet TCRdb's version contains in-frame clones alone and is incomplete. Of over a million clones listed, roughly 70% were seen once; the top ten hold approximately 1.5%. This sample is part of a study of shared clonotypes between healthy human individuals. V was clipped by 10 bases and J by 0 bases; unmatched bases: 11. The length of the CDR3 is 15 residues. Germline values: CDR1 MNHEY, CDR2 SVGAGI. Study-wide results and limits: Relative to their counterparts shared across all four donors, non-shared clonotypes exhibited diminished generation probabilities.

The V and J genes are TRBV6-5 and TRBJ2-5, with 7 bases lining up with TRBD2. This sequence was found in a man between 18 and 35 years old in good health. What was sequenced was memory CD4+ T cells sorted from blood. Stated subset: CD45RA-negative fraction. The CDR3 DNA is TGTGCCACCGGGGGGTCGGGCAGTAACCAAGAGACCCAGTACTTC. This gives the protein CATGGSGSNQETQYF.